This T cell receptor beta chain was documented in a study of metastatic and nonmetastatic thyroid tumors. Whole-study context: Comparison of repertoires was carried out across blood and tumor or nodule tissue from malignant and benign thyroid patients.

Study observations and caveats: It was reported that TCR beta diversity was significantly higher in malignant thyroid tumors than benign nodules, in blood and tumor.

This clone was seen only a few times. Its antigen is unidentified. Per the study methods: To classify distant metastasis in papillary thyroid cancer, a model was built from CDR3 differences across clinicopathological groups. TCRdb re-called the PCR reads with MiXCR. In this record, the V and J calls reflect TCRdb's handling and not the investigators' own analysis. The sample shows about 28,000 clones, more than 20% of them seen only once. The entire patient cohort was treatment-naive prior to thyroid surgery. V gave up 5 bases and J gave up 3 bases; unmatched junction bases: 9. This CDR3 has 17 residues. Germline V lookup: CDR1 MNHEY, CDR2 SMNVEV (reference sequence).

This chain uses TRBV27 with TRBJ2-3; 12 bases align to TRBD2. The sequence derives from a female donor with papillary thyroid cancer or a benign thyroid nodule (not recorded which). Some clones in this sample may be carry-over from other donors' samples. The sample comprised blood. Here the CDR3 reads CASSDRTSGTWTDTQYF. CDR3 coding DNA: TGTGCCAGCAGTGACCGGACTAGCGGGACGTGGACAGATACGCAGTATTTT.